This TCR beta chain is from a study of blood T cell repertoires in COVID-19 (dated by TCRdb to 2019 to 2021). Describing the broader study: Collaborator samples came from the United States, Italy and Spain and covered acute and convalescent phases of COVID-19. The material from the prospective study consisted of cDNA or gDNA derived from T cells, B-cell-depleted T cells, or PBMCs. The dataset comprised deeply sampled blood TCRbeta repertoires from subjects exposed to, actively infected with, or recovered from COVID-19. A freely available public database, intended as a resource for researchers studying the immune response to SARS-CoV-2, is where the repertoires were released. The samples were drawn from two sources: the first 160 participants of the ongoing ImmuneRACE study, and 1,254 subjects contributed by 6 global collaborators. The sample metadata nearly always contained a de-identified subject ID, COVID-19 status, age in years and sex. HLA class I and class II types, where available, came from metadata supplied by the sample provider rather than from assay-based typing.

Regarding this clone: Its antigen is unknown. No quality values exist for individual bases; no much larger clone is one base distant.

Study-wide conclusions, independent of this receptor: The quantity of clinical and demographic metadata differed by source and by participant and was supplied without curation.

In the prospective study, participants were roughly 18 to 89 years old, resided in approximately 22 geographic areas of the United States, and were enrolled through a virtual design. To assign participants to cohorts, the prospective study relied on clinical history that participants themselves reported in a screening survey and a study questionnaire. Mobile phlebotomists in the prospective study collected whole blood, serum and a nasopharyngeal or oropharyngeal swab from every participant. Participants in the prospective study had the option to provide additional blood draws and questionnaires over an approximately two-month period. Blood samples from the prospective study were shipped frozen or at room temperature prior to DNA extraction. CDR1 and CDR2, looked up from the germline V gene, are MGHDK and SYGVNS. The CDR3 sequence holds 15 residues, the cysteine and phenylalanine included. Just the 45-base CDR3 DNA is kept, in frame starting at base 1. V ends up 2 bases short and J 0 bases short, with an unmatched junction base count of 3.

TCRbeta CDR3 regions were amplified from genomic DNA using the immunoSEQ Assay, a bias-controlled multiplex PCR. On the authors' methods: The number of nucleated cells in each sample was estimated from the amplification of reference gene primers within the assay. To quantify the absolute abundance of each unique TCRbeta CDR3 rearrangement, sequence reads were collapsed and filtered. For each sample, productive Simpson clonality was calculated as the square root of Simpson's diversity index over productive rearrangements. Held by TCRdb, this immuneACCESS table contains in-frame sequences only and omits some clones. Under half of the omission traces to an unresolved V gene where checked; the cause of the rest is unknown. Clone size and the V and J calls come from that table; the DNA yielded D and trimming. This sample lists some 220,000 clones; about nine tenths were detected once. The ten largest clones represent around 3.5% of the sample.

Sequences were obtained from PBMCs or T cells enriched from blood (not recorded which). This TCR was sampled from a woman between 40 and 55 years old with acute COVID-19. The chain uses TRBV25-1 and TRBJ1-1; 7 central nucleotides agree with TRBD1. The DNA reads TGTGCCAGCAGTGAAGAGACAGGGATGAACACTGAAGCTTTCTTT. Its protein product is CASSEETGMNTEAFF. The CDR3 plus the reference TRBV25-1 and TRBJ1-1 genes for the other parts give the full variable domain: EADIYQTPRYLVIGTGKKITLECSQTMGHDKMYWYQQDPGMELHLIHYSYGVNSTEKGDLSSESTVSRIRTEHFPLTLESARPSHTSQYLCASSEETGMNTEAFFGQGTRLTVV.